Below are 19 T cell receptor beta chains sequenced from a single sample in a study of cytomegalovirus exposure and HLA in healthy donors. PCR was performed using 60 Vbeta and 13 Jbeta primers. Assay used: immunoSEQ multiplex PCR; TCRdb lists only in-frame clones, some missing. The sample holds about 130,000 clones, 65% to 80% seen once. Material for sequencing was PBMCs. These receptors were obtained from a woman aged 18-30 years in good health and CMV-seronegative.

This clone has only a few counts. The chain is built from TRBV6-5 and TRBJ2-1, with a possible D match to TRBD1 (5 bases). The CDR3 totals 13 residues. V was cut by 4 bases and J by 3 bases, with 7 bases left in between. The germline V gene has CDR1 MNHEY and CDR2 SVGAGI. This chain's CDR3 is CASSSGIYNEQFF. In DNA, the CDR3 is TGTGCCAGCAGTTCAGGGATCTACAATGAGCAGTTCTTC.

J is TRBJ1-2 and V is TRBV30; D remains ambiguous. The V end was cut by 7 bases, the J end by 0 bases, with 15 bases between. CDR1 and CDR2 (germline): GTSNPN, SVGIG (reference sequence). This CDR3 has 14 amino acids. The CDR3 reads CAFQGRIPNYGYTF. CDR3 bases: TGTGCCTTTCAAGGGAGGATCCCTAACTATGGCTACACCTTC. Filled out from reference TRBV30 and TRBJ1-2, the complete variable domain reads SQTIHQWPATLVQPVGSPLSLECTVEGTSNPNLYWYRQAAGRGLQLLFYSVGIGQISSEVPQNLSASRPQDRQFILSSKKLLLSDSGFYLCAFQGRIPNYGYTFGSGTRLTVV.

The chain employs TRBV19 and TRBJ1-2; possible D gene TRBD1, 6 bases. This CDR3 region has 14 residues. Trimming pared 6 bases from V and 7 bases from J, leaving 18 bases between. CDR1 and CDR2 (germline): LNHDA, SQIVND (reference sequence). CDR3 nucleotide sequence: TGTGCCAGTAGACCGACAGGAGGCAGTCCTGGCTACACCTTC. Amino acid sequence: CASRPTGGSPGYTF.

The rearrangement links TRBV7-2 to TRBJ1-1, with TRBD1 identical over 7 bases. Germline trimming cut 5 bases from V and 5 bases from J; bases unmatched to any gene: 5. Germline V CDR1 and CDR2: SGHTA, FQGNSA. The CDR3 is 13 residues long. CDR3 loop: CASSTTGRTEAFF. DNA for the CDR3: TGTGCCAGCAGCACGACAGGGCGAACTGAAGCTTTCTTT.

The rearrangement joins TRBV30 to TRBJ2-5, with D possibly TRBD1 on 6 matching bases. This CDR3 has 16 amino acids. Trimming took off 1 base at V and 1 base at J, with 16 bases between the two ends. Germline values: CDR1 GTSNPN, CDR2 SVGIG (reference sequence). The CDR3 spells CAWSDRALGGQETQYF. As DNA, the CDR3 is TGTGCCTGGAGTGACCGGGCGTTAGGGGGCCAAGAGACCCAGTACTTC.

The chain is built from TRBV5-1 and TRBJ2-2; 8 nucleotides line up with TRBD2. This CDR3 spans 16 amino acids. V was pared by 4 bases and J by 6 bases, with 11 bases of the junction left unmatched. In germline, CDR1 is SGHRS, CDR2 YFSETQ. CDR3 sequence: CASSLPRGGQSGELFF. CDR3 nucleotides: TGCGCCAGCAGCCTTCCCCGGGGGGGGCAGTCCGGGGAGCTGTTTTTT.

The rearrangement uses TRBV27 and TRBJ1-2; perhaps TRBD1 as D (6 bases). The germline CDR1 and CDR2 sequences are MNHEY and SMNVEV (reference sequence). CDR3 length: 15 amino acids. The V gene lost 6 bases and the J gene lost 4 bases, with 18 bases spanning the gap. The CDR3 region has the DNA TGTGCCAGCAGCCCACACAGGGAAAAGAGCTATGGCTACACCTTC. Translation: CASSPHREKSYGYTF.

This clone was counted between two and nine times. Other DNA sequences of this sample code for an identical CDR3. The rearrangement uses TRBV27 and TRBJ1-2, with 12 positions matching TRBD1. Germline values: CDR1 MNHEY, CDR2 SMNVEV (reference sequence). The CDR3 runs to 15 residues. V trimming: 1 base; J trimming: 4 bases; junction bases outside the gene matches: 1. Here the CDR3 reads CASSLLGQGAYGYTF. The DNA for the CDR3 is TGTGCCAGCAGTTTATTGGGACAGGGGGCCTATGGCTACACCTTC.

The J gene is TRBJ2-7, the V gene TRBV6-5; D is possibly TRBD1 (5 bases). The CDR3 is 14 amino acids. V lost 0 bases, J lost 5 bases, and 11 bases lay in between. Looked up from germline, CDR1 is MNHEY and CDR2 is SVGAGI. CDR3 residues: CASSYSSGSHEQYF. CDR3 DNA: TGTGCCAGCAGTTACTCCTCAGGGTCTCACGAGCAGTACTTC.

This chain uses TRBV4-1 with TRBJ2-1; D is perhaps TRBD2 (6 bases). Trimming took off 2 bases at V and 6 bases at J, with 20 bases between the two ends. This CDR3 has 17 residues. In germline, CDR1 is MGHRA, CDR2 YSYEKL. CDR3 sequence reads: CASSQTPTPLASNEQFF. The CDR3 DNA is TGCGCCAGCAGCCAAACCCCGACTCCACTAGCTTCCAATGAGCAGTTCTTC.

CDR3 protein: CAWSVISYNEQFF. CDR3 in DNA: TGTGCCTGGAGTGTAATCAGTTACAATGAGCAGTTCTTC. The V gene is TRBV30, the J gene TRBJ2-1, with D hard to call. Trimming took off 0 bases at V and 4 bases at J, with 7 bases between the two ends. Germline loops: CDR1 GTSNPN, CDR2 SVGIG (reference sequence). This CDR3 region has 13 residues.

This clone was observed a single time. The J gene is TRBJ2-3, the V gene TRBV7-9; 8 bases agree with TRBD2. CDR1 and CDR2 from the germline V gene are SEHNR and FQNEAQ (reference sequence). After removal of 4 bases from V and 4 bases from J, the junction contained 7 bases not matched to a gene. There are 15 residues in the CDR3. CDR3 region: CASSWPGLVADTQYF. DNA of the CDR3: TGTGCCAGCAGCTGGCCGGGACTAGTCGCAGATACGCAGTATTTT. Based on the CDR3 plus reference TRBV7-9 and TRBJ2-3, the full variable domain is DTGVSQNPRHKITKRGQNVTFRCDPISEHNRLYWYRQTLGQGPEFLTYFQNEAQLEKSRLLSDRFSAERPKGSFSTLEIQRTEQGDSAMYLCASSWPGLVADTQYFGPGTRLTVL.

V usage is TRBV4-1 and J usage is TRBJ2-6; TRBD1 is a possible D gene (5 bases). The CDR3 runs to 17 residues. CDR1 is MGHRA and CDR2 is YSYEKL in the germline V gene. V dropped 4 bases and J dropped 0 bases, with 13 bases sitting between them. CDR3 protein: CASSLGVSHSGANVLTF. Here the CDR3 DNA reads TGCGCCAGCAGCCTAGGGGTCAGTCACTCTGGGGCCAACGTCCTGACTTTC.

The CDR3, as DNA: TGTGCCAGCAGCGTTAGCGGGGGAGCGCCGGAGCTGTTTTTT. Its protein is CASSVSGGAPELFF. V and J are TRBV5-4 and TRBJ2-2; 9 bases align to TRBD2. Germline V gives CDR1 SGHNT, CDR2 YYREEE (reference sequence). The V gene end was trimmed by 4 bases and the J gene end by 10 bases; junction bases not matched to a gene: 8. The CDR3 length is 14 residues. The full variable domain, its missing parts supplied by reference TRBV5-4 and TRBJ2-2, is ETGVTQSPTHLIKTRGQQVTLRCSSQSGHNTVSWYQQALGQGPQFIFQYYREEENGRGNFPPRFSGLQFPNYSSELNVNALELDDSALYLCASSVSGGAPELFFGEGSRLTVL.

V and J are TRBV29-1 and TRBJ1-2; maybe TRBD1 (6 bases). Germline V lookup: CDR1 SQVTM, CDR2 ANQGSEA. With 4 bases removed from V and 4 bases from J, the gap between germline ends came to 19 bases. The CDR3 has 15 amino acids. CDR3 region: CSVGSSGTPSYGYTF. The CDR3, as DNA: TGCAGCGTTGGGAGCTCCGGGACACCCTCCTATGGCTACACCTTC.

The CDR3 DNA follows: TGTGCCAGCAGCTTGGATCCTAGGTTGGAAGCTTTCTTT. Its translation: CASSLDPRLEAFF. V usage is TRBV5-4 and J usage is TRBJ1-1; D not resolved. CDR1 is SGHNT, CDR2 YYREEE, per germline (reference sequence). This CDR3 has 13 residues. Trimming cost V 0 bases and J 8 bases, with 11 bases left between them.

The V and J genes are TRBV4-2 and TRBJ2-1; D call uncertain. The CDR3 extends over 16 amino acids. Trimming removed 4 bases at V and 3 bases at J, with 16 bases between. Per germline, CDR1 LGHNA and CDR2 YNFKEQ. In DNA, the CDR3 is TGTGCCAGCAGCCTCTCCGCCGGCGGTATCTACAATGAGCAGTTCTTC. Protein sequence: CASSLSAGGIYNEQFF.

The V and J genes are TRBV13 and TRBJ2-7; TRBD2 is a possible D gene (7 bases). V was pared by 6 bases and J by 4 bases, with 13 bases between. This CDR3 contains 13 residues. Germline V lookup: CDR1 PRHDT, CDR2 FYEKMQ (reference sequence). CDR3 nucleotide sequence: TGTGCCAGCAGACAGGGAGGGAATTACGAGCAGTACTTC. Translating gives CASRQGGNYEQYF.

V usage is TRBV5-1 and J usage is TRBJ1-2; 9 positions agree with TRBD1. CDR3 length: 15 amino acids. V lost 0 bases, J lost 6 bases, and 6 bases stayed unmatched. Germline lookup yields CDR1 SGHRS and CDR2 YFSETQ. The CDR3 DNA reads TGCGCCAGCAGCTTGGTGGGACAGGGAGTTGATGGCTACACCTTC. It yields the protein CASSLVGQGVDGYTF.